The 32 T cell receptor beta chains presented below share a single source sample, sequenced in a study of shared T cell receptors in the human thymus listed by TCRdb under 2021. The library came from the immunoSEQ multiplex PCR assay. The clones in this table, taken by TCRdb from immuneACCESS, are in-frame only. Not every clone is retained; where verified, under half of the shortfall comes from an unresolved V gene, and the cause of the rest is unknown. The sample records over 650,000 clones, around 87% of which are singletons. Jointly, the top ten make up approximately 0.0097% of the sample. This sample also appeared in a second study, on human thymus T cells.

The sequenced sample was thymocytes. All receptors derive from a boy in the first two years of life with a congenital heart defect. Donor details come from another sample of the same person, matched by shared clones.

This clone appeared a few times. This chain uses TRBV10-1 with TRBJ1-2; TRBD1 is a possible D gene (5 bases). The CDR3 length is 12 residues. V shed 0 bases and J shed 8 bases, with 7 bases lying between them. Germline CDR1 is WNHNN and CDR2 is SYGVQD (reference sequence). In DNA form, the CDR3 reads TGCGCCAGCAGTGAGTCTTGGGGCGGCTACACCTTC. Amino acids: CASSESWGGYTF.

The chain has TRBV28 and TRBJ1-2; D is uncertain. The CDR3 length is 14 residues. The V end was cut by 6 bases, the J end by 0 bases, with 11 bases between. Germline CDR1 reads MDHEN; CDR2 reads SYDVKM. The CDR3 DNA follows: TGTGCCAGCAGCTGTAACCAGTCTAACTATGGCTACACCTTC. It translates to CASSCNQSNYGYTF.

This sequence joins TRBV19 and TRBJ1-2; perhaps TRBD1 as D (6 bases). The CDR3 sequence is 16 residues long. V was pared by 3 bases and J by 5 bases, with 19 bases between. Germline CDR1 reads LNHDA; CDR2 reads SQIVND (reference sequence). CDR3 sequence: CASSIRTGHLWYGYTF. The CDR3 nucleotides are TGTGCCAGTAGTATTCGTACAGGGCATTTATGGTATGGCTACACCTTC.

V and J are TRBV19 and TRBJ2-3; weak D call: TRBD1 (6 bases). Germline V gene lookup returns CDR1 LNHDA and CDR2 SQIVND (reference sequence). Trimming pared 3 bases from V and 2 bases from J, leaving 12 bases between. This CDR3 has 15 residues. Here the CDR3 DNA reads TGTGCCAGTAGTATCGGGGACACCCTCACAGATACGCAGTATTTT. Its protein product is CASSIGDTLTDTQYF.

This clone has only a few counts. The V call is TRBV7-8, the J call TRBJ1-5; tentative D call: TRBD1 (6 bases). This CDR3 contains 16 residues. Germline V lookup: CDR1 SGHVS, CDR2 FQNEAQ. V was clipped by 2 bases and J by 7 bases, with 18 bases between them. In DNA, the CDR3 is TGTGCCAGCAGCTTACACAGGGTGCCCTCCCTCCAGCCCCAGCATTTT. Translating gives CASSLHRVPSLQPQHF. Together with reference TRBV7-8 and TRBJ1-5, the CDR3 gives the full variable domain: GAGVSQSPRYKVAKRGQDVALRCDPISGHVSLFWYQQALGQGPEFLTYFQNEAQLDKSGLPSDRFFAERPEGSVSTLKIQRTQQEDSAVYLCASSLHRVPSLQPQHFGDGTRLSIL.

The gene calls are TRBV6-6 and TRBJ1-1, with 7 bases identical to TRBD1. Germline V gene data show CDR1 as MNHNY and CDR2 as SVGAGI (reference sequence). V was clipped by 1 base and J by 3 bases; unmatched bases: 8. CDR3 length: 16 amino acids. CDR3 coding DNA: TGTGCCAGCAGTTACTGCGAAGGGACAGCTCACACTGAAGCTTTCTTT. Its protein is CASSYCEGTAHTEAFF.

This clone was detected only once. The chain joins TRBV7-9 to TRBJ2-1; 10 nucleotides agree with TRBD1. The junction had 8 bases not matched to a gene; V was cut back by 5 bases and J by 7 bases. CDR1 SEHNR and CDR2 FQNEAQ come from the germline V gene (reference sequence). The CDR3 is 15 amino acids. The CDR3 coding sequence is TGTGCCAGCAGCGGGGGGACAGGGGAAAGAAATGAGCAGTTCTTC. Translated, it gives CASSGGTGERNEQFF.

The chain uses TRBV7-9 and TRBJ2-5; 7 bases fit TRBD1. Germline V gene lookup returns CDR1 SEHNR and CDR2 FQNEAQ (reference sequence). The CDR3 runs 14 residues. V lost 2 bases to trimming and J lost 2 bases; unmatched junction nucleotides: 2. CDR3: CASSLTTGQETQYF. The CDR3 bases are TGTGCCAGCAGCTTAACGACAGGGCAAGAGACCCAGTACTTC.

The chain joins TRBV23-1 to TRBJ1-5; a possible D gene is TRBD1 (6 bases). TRBV23-1 is an ORF for which the function is uncertain. This CDR3 is 18 amino acids long. V lost 0 bases and J 4 bases, leaving 19 bases between the germline ends. The CDR3 DNA is TGCGCCAGCAGTCAATCGGTCCATTACAGGGAAGTGAATCAGCCCCAGCATTTT. As protein: CASSQSVHYREVNQPQHF.

The V and J genes are TRBV4-3 and TRBJ1-2, with D possibly being TRBD1 (6 bases). The germline V gene encodes CDR1 LGHNA and CDR2 YSLEER. Trimming left V 0 bases short and J 2 bases short, with 7 bases between. CDR3 size: 14 residues. CDR3 in DNA: TGCGCCAGCAGCCAAGAAACAGGGAACTATGGCTACACCTTC. Translation gives CASSQETGNYGYTF.

V usage is TRBV7-9 and J usage is TRBJ1-1, with a weak D call TRBD1 (6 bases). Germline V gene sequence: CDR1 SEHNR, CDR2 FQNEAQ (reference sequence). V lost 4 bases and J 1 base, leaving 16 bases between the germline ends. The CDR3 is 16 residues long. The CDR3 protein is CASSSGMGHWNTEAFF. The CDR3 DNA reads TGTGCCAGCAGCTCAGGAATGGGACATTGGAACACTGAAGCTTTCTTT.

The chain employs TRBV18 and TRBJ2-4; D gene unclear. The germline V gene has CDR1 KGHSH and CDR2 LQKENI. Trimming removed 2 bases from V and 4 bases from J, with 9 bases in between. This CDR3 is 14 amino acids long. The CDR3 loop reads CASSPSGRKNIQYF. CDR3 coding DNA: TGTGCCAGCTCACCAAGTGGGCGTAAAAACATTCAGTACTTC.

The rearrangement links TRBV6-1 to TRBJ1-2; D is possibly TRBD1 (5 bases). The V end lost 3 bases, the J end lost 6 bases, and 20 bases lay between the germline ends. Germline V gives CDR1 MNHNS, CDR2 SASEGT. The CDR3 is 16 amino acids. As DNA, the CDR3 is TGTGCCAGCAGTGATTATAAGGCCCAGGGAATTGATGGCTACACCTTC. Translation gives CASSDYKAQGIDGYTF.

This clone appeared a single time. The chain employs TRBV9 and TRBJ2-3; weak D call: TRBD2 (5 bases). This CDR3 has 16 amino acids. V was trimmed by 4 bases and J by 2 bases, leaving 17 bases between them. Germline V gene sequence: CDR1 SGDLS, CDR2 YYNGEE. The CDR3 DNA sequence: TGTGCCAGCAGCACCGAGGACTTCATTCCCACAGATACGCAGTATTTT. Translated, it gives CASSTEDFIPTDTQYF.

This chain links TRBV4-3 with TRBJ1-5; the D is unclear. The CDR3 is 14 amino acids. The germline CDR1 and CDR2 sequences are LGHNA and YSLEER. Deletions cut 3 bases from V and 5 bases from J, with 11 bases between. Here the CDR3 reads CASSHTVGDQPQHF. In nucleotides, the CDR3 is TGCGCCAGCAGCCATACGGTCGGAGATCAGCCCCAGCATTTT.

The CDR3 here is CASSPEYPSGRTDTQYF. As DNA, the CDR3 is TGTGCCAGCTCACCAGAGTACCCTAGCGGACGCACAGATACGCAGTATTTT. The chain recombines TRBV18 with TRBJ2-3; TRBD2 matches at 7 bases. V dropped 2 bases and J dropped 1; count of bases not matched to a gene: 9. The CDR3 has 17 amino acids. Germline CDR1 KGHSH, CDR2 LQKENI.

The V and J genes are TRBV5-1 and TRBJ1-1; tentatively, D is TRBD1 (6 bases). Germline-derived CDR1 and CDR2 are SGHRS and YFSETQ. CDR3 length: 14 residues. Trimming took 3 bases from V and 8 from J, leaving 17 bases between them. The CDR3 protein is CASSSQGKEEEAFF. In DNA, the CDR3 is TGCGCCAGCAGCTCTCAGGGGAAAGAAGAGGAAGCTTTCTTT.

The chain uses TRBV19 and TRBJ2-1; 10 bases line up with TRBD2. CDR3 length: 17 amino acids. V lost 4 bases to trimming and J lost 0 bases; unmatched junction nucleotides: 6. Germline lookup yields CDR1 LNHDA and CDR2 SQIVND (reference sequence). The CDR3 region is CASSTWTSGSSYNEQFF. CDR3 DNA sequence: TGTGCCAGTAGTACTTGGACTAGCGGAAGCTCCTACAATGAGCAGTTCTTC.

This clone was counted a few times. The chain recombines TRBV11-2 with TRBJ2-6; a weak D match, TRBD1 (6 bases). The ends were cut back, 6 bases at V and 1 base at J, with 10 bases in the middle. The CDR3 is made up of 15 amino acids. The V gene's germline CDR1 is SGHAT and CDR2 FQNNGV. As DNA, the CDR3 is TGTGCCAGCAGTCCCACAGGGTCTGGGGCCAACGTCCTGACTTTC. This translates into CASSPTGSGANVLTF.

This clone appeared a single time. The chain is built from TRBV28 and TRBJ2-4; 13 nucleotides line up with TRBD2. The germline V gene has CDR1 MDHEN and CDR2 SYDVKM. This CDR3 is built from 16 residues. The V segment lost 3 bases and the J segment 4 bases; nucleotides outside the gene matches: 3. DNA of the CDR3: TGTGCCAGCAGTTTGAGGACTAGCGGGAGAAAAAACATTCAGTACTTC. This gives the protein CASSLRTSGRKNIQYF.

The gene calls are TRBV7-9 and TRBJ1-3, with D perhaps matching TRBD1 (6 bases). The ends were cut back, 0 bases at V and 0 bases at J, with 6 bases in the middle. The CDR3 contains 15 residues. Germline V gene lookup returns CDR1 SEHNR and CDR2 FQNEAQ (reference sequence). The CDR3 region is CASSLAGGSGNTIYF. The CDR3 DNA reads as TGTGCCAGCAGCTTAGCAGGGGGCTCTGGAAACACCATATATTTT.

V gene TRBV9 combines with J gene TRBJ2-3; 8 bases agree with TRBD2. CDR3 length: 15 residues. V lost 0 bases to trimming and J lost 2 bases; unmatched junction nucleotides: 2. The germline V gene has CDR1 SGDLS and CDR2 YYNGEE. The CDR3 DNA reads TGTGCCAGCAGCGTAGCGGGGGGGATCACAGATACGCAGTATTTT. It specifies CASSVAGGITDTQYF.

This clone was found a few times. The chain employs TRBV28 and TRBJ1-5; possible D gene TRBD1, 6 bases. The V end lost 6 bases, the J end lost 2 bases, and 17 bases lay between the germline ends. This CDR3 comprises 16 residues. Germline CDR1 is MDHEN and CDR2 is SYDVKM. CDR3 in DNA: TGTGCCAGCAGCTCCGCGGGGGCAGGCGGCAATCAGCCCCAGCATTTT. This sequence encodes CASSSAGAGGNQPQHF.

The rearrangement uses TRBV28 and TRBJ2-1; TRBD1 aligns across 7 bases. The J segment lost 5 bases and the V segment lost 10 bases, leaving 8 bases of the junction unmatched. The germline V gene encodes CDR1 MDHEN and CDR2 SYDVKM. This CDR3 comprises 13 residues. The CDR3 bases are TGTGCCATCCGAGAAGGACAGGACAATGAGCAGTTCTTC. Its protein product is CAIREGQDNEQFF.

The V and J genes are TRBV27 and TRBJ2-1; TRBD1 might be the D (6 bases). In germline, CDR1 is MNHEY, CDR2 SMNVEV (reference sequence). The CDR3 sequence is 14 residues long. Deletions cut 7 bases from V and 5 bases from J, with 15 bases between. The DNA for the CDR3 is TGTGCCAGCACCGTGACAGGTTGGGACAATGAGCAGTTCTTC. Its protein product is CASTVTGWDNEQFF.

The rearrangement links TRBV5-4 to TRBJ2-4; the match to TRBD1 covers 8 bases. J gave up 5 bases and V 4 bases, and 8 bases lay outside the gene matches. CDR1 is SGHNT and CDR2 is YYREEE in the germline V gene (reference sequence). The CDR3 runs to 15 residues. This CDR3 is CASSVRDRYQNIQYF. CDR3 DNA: TGTGCCAGCAGCGTCCGGGACAGGTATCAAAACATTCAGTACTTC.

CDR3 loop: CASSLNRDRAYEQYF. CDR3 sequence (DNA): TGTGCCAGCAGCCTCAACCGGGACAGGGCCTACGAGCAGTACTTC. The rearrangement joins TRBV14 to TRBJ2-7, with 9 bases lining up with TRBD1. The CDR3 runs to 15 residues. The V segment lost 4 bases and the J segment 2 bases; nucleotides outside the gene matches: 6. Germline V CDR1 and CDR2: SGHDN, FVKESK.

As to this clone: At one end, the junction sequence differs from germline, possibly due to a read error. The J gene is TRBJ2-3, the V gene TRBV12-5; 12 bases match TRBD2. The CDR3 has 15 residues. CDR1 is LGHNT and CDR2 is FRNRAP in the germline V gene. In DNA, the CDR3 is TGTGCTAGTGGCGGACTAGCGGGAAGCAAAGATACGCAGTATTTT. Protein: CASGGLAGSKDTQYF.

A few counts support this clone. V usage is TRBV14 and J usage is TRBJ1-4; D uncertain. The V end lost 1 base, the J end lost 7 bases, and 4 bases lay between the germline ends. Germline V gives CDR1 SGHDN, CDR2 FVKESK. This CDR3 region has 12 residues. The DNA of the CDR3 is TGTGCCAGCAGCCAAGCCGGTGAAAAACTGTTTTTT. Translating gives CASSQAGEKLFF.

The V gene is TRBV2, the J gene TRBJ1-1, with 7 bases aligning to TRBD1. V was pared by 7 bases and J by 4 bases, with 9 bases of the junction left unmatched. The CDR3 spans 14 residues. From germline, CDR1 is SNHLY and CDR2 FYNNEI. CDR3 sequence (DNA): TGTGCCAGCATTTTGAGGGGGCAGGGCACTGAAGCTTTCTTT. Translation: CASILRGQGTEAFF.

The chain uses TRBV18 and TRBJ2-7, with 8 bases aligning to TRBD2. The CDR3 is made up of 17 amino acids. Germline-derived CDR1 and CDR2 are KGHSH and LQKENI. Germline trimming cut 2 bases from V and 0 bases from J; bases unmatched to any gene: 9. The CDR3: CASSPLTSGASSYEQYF. CDR3 bases: TGTGCCAGCTCACCATTAACTAGCGGAGCATCCTCCTACGAGCAGTACTTC.

V is TRBV4-1 and J is TRBJ1-1; D is unclear. V was cut by 0 bases and J by 1 base, with 15 bases left in between. Germline V gene lookup returns CDR1 MGHRA and CDR2 YSYEKL. The CDR3 is 17 residues long. This CDR3 is CASSQDRRRLSNTEAFF. In DNA, the CDR3 is TGCGCCAGCAGCCAAGATCGGCGGAGACTCTCGAACACTGAAGCTTTCTTT.